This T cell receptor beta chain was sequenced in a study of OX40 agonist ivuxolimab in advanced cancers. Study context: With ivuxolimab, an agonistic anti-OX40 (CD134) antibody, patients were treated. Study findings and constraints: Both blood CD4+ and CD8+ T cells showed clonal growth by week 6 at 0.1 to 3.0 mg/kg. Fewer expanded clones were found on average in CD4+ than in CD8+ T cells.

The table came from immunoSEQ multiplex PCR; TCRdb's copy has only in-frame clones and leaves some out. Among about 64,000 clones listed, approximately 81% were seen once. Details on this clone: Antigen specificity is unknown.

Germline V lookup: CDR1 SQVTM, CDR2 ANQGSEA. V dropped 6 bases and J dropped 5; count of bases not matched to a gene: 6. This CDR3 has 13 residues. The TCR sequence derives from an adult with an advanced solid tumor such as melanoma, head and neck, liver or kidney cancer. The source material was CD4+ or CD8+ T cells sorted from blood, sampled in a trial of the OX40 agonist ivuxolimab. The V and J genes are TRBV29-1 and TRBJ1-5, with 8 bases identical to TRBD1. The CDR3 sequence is CSVGNRGDQPQHF. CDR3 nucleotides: TGCAGCGTCGGGAACAGGGGGGATCAGCCCCAGCATTTT. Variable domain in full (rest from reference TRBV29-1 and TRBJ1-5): SAVISQKPSRDICQRGTSLTIQCQVDSQVTMMFWYRQQPGQSLTLIATANQGSEATYESGFVIDKFPISRPNLTFSTLTVSNMSPEDSSIYLCSVGNRGDQPQHFGDGTRLSIL.